A selection of T cell receptor beta chains follows, all from one sample in a study of blood T cell repertoires in COVID-19. Method: immunoSEQ multiplex PCR; TCRdb's copy keeps in-frame clones and lacks some. This sample carries 110,000 to 150,000 clones, approximately 80% of them seen once, and the ten largest clones take around 3.8%. The sequencing input was peripheral blood. The receptors here all came from a man in his 70s who had recovered from COVID-19. The conserved cysteine and the conserved F or W are not part of the CDR3 here.

j_gene: TRBJ2-1; len: 9; v_gene: TRBV7-8; CDR3aa: ASSSRYEQF
j_gene: TRBJ2-7; len: 13; v_gene: TRBV6-5; CDR3aa: ASSYSGSGSYEQY
j_gene: TRBJ2-5; len: 7; v_gene: TRBV20-1; CDR3aa: SAGKTQY
j_gene: TRBJ2-2; len: 13; v_gene: TRBV5-1; CDR3aa: ASSYRTGTTGELF
j_gene: TRBJ2-7; len: 13; v_gene: TRBV7-9; CDR3aa: ASSFAAQGHYEQY
j_gene: TRBJ1-2; len: 12; v_gene: TRBV5-6; CDR3aa: ASSLGGGSAGYT
j_gene: TRBJ2-7; len: 12; v_gene: TRBV27; CDR3aa: ASSPATGTLEQY
j_gene: TRBJ2-2; len: 12; v_gene: TRBV5-1; CDR3aa: ASSGAGGGGGLF
j_gene: TRBJ1-1; len: 15; v_gene: TRBV30; CDR3aa: AWKPGQGSLMNTEAF
j_gene: TRBJ2-3; len: 12; v_gene: TRBV19; CDR3aa: ASRLAGGIDTQY
j_gene: TRBJ2-5; len: 15; v_gene: TRBV14; CDR3aa: ASSQVASGRALETQY
j_gene: TRBJ2-4; len: 12; v_gene: TRBV6-5; CDR3aa: ASSPPRDTRIQY
j_gene: TRBJ1-2; len: 12; v_gene: TRBV4-1; CDR3aa: ASSQGDSREGYT
j_gene: TRBJ2-1; len: 11; v_gene: TRBV5-5; CDR3aa: ASSLVHADEQF
j_gene: TRBJ2-5; len: 13; v_gene: TRBV9; CDR3aa: ASSPLGGAGETQY
j_gene: TRBJ2-1; len: 13; v_gene: TRBV18; CDR3aa: ASSPSHNGGGEQF
j_gene: TRBJ2-2; len: 13; v_gene: TRBV2; CDR3aa: ASRSGQGGGGELF
j_gene: TRBJ2-5; len: 12; v_gene: TRBV2; CDR3aa: ASATGGSRETQY
j_gene: TRBJ2-3; len: 13; v_gene: TRBV19; CDR3aa: ASSSRDRVADTQY
j_gene: TRBJ2-7; len: 12; v_gene: TRBV27; CDR3aa: ASSFRGFSYEQY
j_gene: TRBJ2-1; len: 13; v_gene: TRBV15; CDR3aa: ATSTRRAGSDEQF
j_gene: TRBJ2-1; len: 12; v_gene: TRBV6-5; CDR3aa: ASSYRDSNNEQF
j_gene: TRBJ2-7; len: 14; v_gene: TRBV5-1; CDR3aa: ASSLMSQGKTYEQY
j_gene: TRBJ2-2; len: 11; v_gene: TRBV11-2; CDR3aa: ASSVIETGELF
j_gene: TRBJ2-5; len: 12; v_gene: TRBV7-2; CDR3aa: ASSPTLREETQY